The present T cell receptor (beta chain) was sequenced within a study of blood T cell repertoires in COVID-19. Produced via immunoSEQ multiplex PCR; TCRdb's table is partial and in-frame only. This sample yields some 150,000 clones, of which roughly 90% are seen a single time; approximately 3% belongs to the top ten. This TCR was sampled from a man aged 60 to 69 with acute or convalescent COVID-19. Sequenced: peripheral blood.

The CDR3 DNA reads as TGCGCCAGCAGCTTGGCAGCGGGGGCCCAAGAGACCCAGTACTTC. This gives the protein CASSLAAGAQETQYF. The chain employs TRBV5-1 and TRBJ2-5; 8 bases are a match to TRBD2. Germline V lookup: CDR1 SGHRS, CDR2 YFSETQ. Unmatched junction bases numbered 2, after V lost 0 bases and J lost 1 base. This CDR3 has 15 amino acids.